The subject of this entry is one T cell receptor beta chain. This sample is drawn from a study of CD8+ T cells in alopecia areata. Treatment noted: oral pan-JAK inhibitor, 5-10 mg twice daily. CDR1 MNHEY and CDR2 SMNVEV come from the germline V gene (reference sequence). V was trimmed by 7 bases and J by 8 bases, leaving 12 bases between them. There are 12 residues in the CDR3. RNA extraction and reverse transcription yielded cDNA as sequencing template. Produced via immunoSEQ multiplex PCR; TCRdb's table is partial and in-frame only. Among over 150,000 clones, 55% to 70% were seen once, and the ten largest hold 0.65% to 0.7%.

Material: CD4+ T cells sorted from blood, obtained at week 4, from a patient treated with tofacitinib. The source of this sequence is a human donor with alopecia areata. This chain joins TRBV27 and TRBJ2-1; a weak D match, TRBD2 (6 bases). CDR3 in amino acids: CASTGDGDEQFF. CDR3 DNA: TGTGCCAGCACGGGGGATGGCGATGAGCAGTTCTTC.